Shown below are 26 T cell receptor beta chains from a single sample sequenced in a study of technical replicates of blood from several donors. Sequencing used immunoSEQ multiplex PCR; TCRdb keeps in-frame clones, though not all of them. The data hold approximately 76,000 clones, with about 86% observed a single time. The specimen sequenced was PBMCs. These TCRs come from a human donor in good health. Some clones in this sample may be carry-over from other donors' samples.

This chain uses TRBV11-2 with TRBJ2-5, with a tentative D call TRBD1 (5 bases). V lost 5 bases, J lost 4 bases, and 11 bases lay in between. The CDR3 is 13 amino acids. CDR1 and CDR2 from the germline V gene are SGHAT and FQNNGV. The CDR3 DNA follows: TGTGCCAGCAGCACGCAGGGTCGAGAGACCCAGTACTTC. Protein sequence: CASSTQGRETQYF.

A single count supports this clone. The chain carries TRBV7-7 and TRBJ2-5; 10 bases fit TRBD2. Per the germline V gene, CDR1 is SSHAT and CDR2 is FNYEAQ (reference sequence). The J segment lost 5 bases and the V segment lost 5 bases, leaving 5 bases of the junction unmatched. The CDR3 is 14 amino acids. This CDR3 is CASSGGGLAETQYF. The CDR3 nucleotides are TGTGCCAGCAGCGGGGGGGGACTAGCGGAGACCCAGTACTTC.

The chain recombines TRBV7-9 with TRBJ1-2; D is unclear. Germline CDR1 is SEHNR and CDR2 is FQNEAQ (reference sequence). The length of the CDR3 is 14 residues. V lost 1 base, J lost 2 bases, and 8 bases lay in between. CDR3 DNA sequence: TGTGCCAGCAGCTTAGTAGAGGCAAACTATGGCTACACCTTC. As protein: CASSLVEANYGYTF.

This clone has a single count. The V gene is TRBV7-9, the J gene TRBJ2-7; TRBD1 agrees at 8 bases. This CDR3 contains 13 residues. With 5 bases clipped from V and 2 bases from J, the junction kept 2 bases outside the gene matches. The germline V gene encodes CDR1 SEHNR and CDR2 FQNEAQ (reference sequence). The CDR3 sequence: CASSPTGAYEQYF. The DNA of the CDR3 is TGTGCCAGCAGCCCGACAGGGGCCTACGAGCAGTACTTC.

This chain connects TRBV5-4 to TRBJ2-2; possible D gene TRBD2, 6 bases. Germline CDR1 reads SGHNT; CDR2 reads YYREEE (reference sequence). This CDR3 contains 19 residues. Trimming removed 2 bases at V and 1 base at J, with 21 bases between. Written as DNA, the CDR3 is TGTGCCAGCAGCTTTGGCGGTAGCGCGGGGCTGATGAACACCGGGGAGCTGTTTTTT. Translated: CASSFGGSAGLMNTGELFF.

The V and J genes are TRBV7-9 and TRBJ2-1, with TRBD1 matching over 8 bases. Trimming at V came to 9 bases and at J to 6 bases, leaving 13 bases not matched to a gene. CDR3 length: 15 amino acids. CDR1 SEHNR and CDR2 FQNEAQ come from the germline V gene (reference sequence). This chain's CDR3 is CASTTGTGVVNEQFF. DNA of the CDR3: TGTGCCAGTACTACCGGGACAGGAGTTGTCAATGAGCAGTTCTTC.

This rearrangement joins TRBV27 to TRBJ1-5, with 8 bases aligning to TRBD1. Germline V lookup: CDR1 MNHEY, CDR2 SMNVEV (reference sequence). The CDR3 is 14 residues long. The V segment lost 6 bases and the J segment 5 bases; nucleotides outside the gene matches: 6. The CDR3 sequence: CASRPTGVYQPQHF. CDR3 coding DNA: TGTGCCAGCAGACCGACAGGGGTTTATCAGCCCCAGCATTTT.

This chain joins TRBV4-3 and TRBJ1-2; TRBD1 agrees at 7 bases. There are 15 residues in the CDR3. The junction had 6 bases not matched to a gene; V was cut back by 1 base and J by 4 bases. Germline V gene data show CDR1 as LGHNA and CDR2 as YSLEER. CDR3 DNA: TGCGCCAGCAGCCAAGGACAGGGTTCGGGCTATGGCTACACCTTC. Translating it yields CASSQGQGSGYGYTF.

This clone was observed a few times. V usage is TRBV27 and J usage is TRBJ2-6; unclear D gene. The CDR3 sequence is 13 residues long. The V gene's germline CDR1 is MNHEY and CDR2 SMNVEV (reference sequence). V was pared by 4 bases and J by 6 bases, with 7 bases between. Written as DNA, the CDR3 is TGTGCCAGCAGTTCTCCGTTGGCCAACGTCCTGACTTTC. This encodes CASSSPLANVLTF.

V and J are TRBV25-1 and TRBJ1-2; D remains ambiguous. The V gene lost 0 bases and the J gene lost 2 bases, with 4 bases spanning the gap. Germline V lookup: CDR1 MGHDK, CDR2 SYGVNS. The CDR3 is 13 residues long. CDR3 bases: TGTGCCAGCAGTGAATATGGCAACTATGGCTACACCTTC. Amino acids: CASSEYGNYGYTF.

CDR3 protein: CASSLAGTSGSITYEQYF. CDR3 DNA: TGCGCCAGCAGCTTGGCTGGGACTAGCGGGTCGATAACCTACGAGCAGTACTTC. This rearrangement joins TRBV5-1 to TRBJ2-7; 12 nucleotides line up with TRBD2. V lost 0 bases to trimming and J lost 2 bases; unmatched junction nucleotides: 9. CDR3 length: 18 amino acids. Per the germline V gene, CDR1 is SGHRS and CDR2 is YFSETQ.

The chain combines TRBV4-1 with TRBJ1-5, with 7 bases lining up with TRBD1. Germline trimming cut 4 bases from V and 5 bases from J; bases unmatched to any gene: 8. CDR1 and CDR2 from the germline V gene are MGHRA and YSYEKL. CDR3 length equals 15 residues. The CDR3 region has the DNA TGCGCCAGCAGCCTGACAGGGTCCGGTCATCAGCCCCAGCATTTT. It yields the protein CASSLTGSGHQPQHF.

This clone was found a few times. The gene calls are TRBV7-9 and TRBJ1-2; 8 bases fit TRBD1. Losses at the gene ends were 7 bases for V and 4 bases for J; bases not matched to a gene: 20. Germline CDR1 and CDR2: SEHNR and FQNEAQ (reference sequence). The CDR3 consists of 18 residues. CDR3 amino acids: CASTDQGANTPDGYGYTF. CDR3 in DNA: TGTGCCAGCACCGACCAGGGGGCTAATACTCCGGATGGCTATGGCTACACCTTC.

The chain carries TRBV7-2 and TRBJ2-5, with TRBD2 identical over 8 bases. V was pared by 3 bases and J by 4 bases, with 4 bases of the junction left unmatched. Per the germline V gene, CDR1 is SGHTA and CDR2 is FQGNSA. The CDR3 has 14 residues. The CDR3 DNA sequence: TGTGCCAGCAGCTTTACGGGGGGGCCAGAGACCCAGTACTTC. Translated: CASSFTGGPETQYF.

This chain joins TRBV7-2 and TRBJ2-7, with D perhaps TRBD2 (6 bases). From germline, CDR1 is SGHTA and CDR2 FQGNSA. CDR3 size: 15 residues. The V end was cut by 5 bases, the J end by 2 bases, with 16 bases between. The CDR3 loop reads CASSPSRTTAYEQYF. CDR3 nucleotide sequence: TGTGCCAGCAGCCCGTCCAGGACTACCGCCTACGAGCAGTACTTC.

The CDR3 DNA reads as TGTGCCAGCAGCCAACCTAACCAGGGGACCGGGGAGCTGTTTTTT. This codes for CASSQPNQGTGELFF. V is TRBV4-2 and J is TRBJ2-2; possible D gene TRBD1, 6 bases. Trimming took off 2 bases at V and 5 bases at J, with 12 bases between the two ends. CDR3 size: 15 residues. Germline CDR1 and CDR2: LGHNA and YNFKEQ.

The count of this clone is one. The rearrangement links TRBV11-2 to TRBJ2-7; maybe TRBD1 (5 bases). Trimming removed 4 bases from V and 5 bases from J, with 15 bases in between. CDR1 is SGHAT, CDR2 FQNNGV, per germline. The CDR3 length is 14 residues. This CDR3 reads CASSSHLGLDEQYF. The DNA of the CDR3 is TGTGCCAGCAGCTCACATTTGGGGCTCGACGAGCAGTACTTC. Filled out from reference TRBV11-2 and TRBJ2-7, the complete variable domain reads EAGVAQSPRYKIIEKRQSVAFWCNPISGHATLYWYQQILGQGPKLLIQFQNNGVVDDSQLPKDRFSAERLKGVDSTLKIQPAKLEDSAVYLCASSSHLGLDEQYFGPGTRLTVT.

V usage is TRBV30 and J usage is TRBJ1-2; 7 nucleotides line up with TRBD1. V gave up 0 bases and J gave up 7 bases; unmatched junction bases: 8. The germline V gene encodes CDR1 GTSNPN and CDR2 SVGIG (reference sequence). CDR3 length: 14 residues. CDR3 sequence reads: CAWSVPGGTPGYTF. The CDR3 region has the DNA TGTGCCTGGAGTGTACCAGGGGGAACCCCTGGCTACACCTTC.

The chain couples TRBV9 to TRBJ2-2, with D possibly TRBD2 on 6 matching bases. The CDR3 is 15 residues long. The ends were cut back, 3 bases at V and 4 bases at J, with 13 bases in the middle. From germline, CDR1 is SGDLS and CDR2 YYNGEE. Here the CDR3 DNA reads TGTGCCAGCAGCGCTCAGGGACTTGGCACCGGGGAGCTGTTTTTT. Protein: CASSAQGLGTGELFF.

There are a few counts of this clone. This chain links TRBV4-3 with TRBJ1-2; TRBD1 is a possible D gene (6 bases). CDR1 and CDR2 from the germline V gene are LGHNA and YSLEER. The V and J ends lost 4 bases and 0 bases respectively, with 15 bases between them. The CDR3 is 16 amino acids. This CDR3 is CASSPLGQSPNYGYTF. In DNA form, the CDR3 reads TGCGCCAGCAGCCCTTTAGGACAGTCCCCTAACTATGGCTACACCTTC.

The V and J genes are TRBV6-5 and TRBJ1-1; D ambiguous. The CDR3 covers 13 residues. V lost 4 bases, J lost 0 bases, and 6 bases lay in between. Germline CDR1 and CDR2: MNHEY and SVGAGI. The CDR3 spells CASSFKMNTEAFF. DNA of the CDR3: TGTGCCAGCAGTTTCAAAATGAACACTGAAGCTTTCTTT.

In this sample, this clone turned up once. This chain joins TRBV25-1 and TRBJ2-5; D gene ambiguous. Between the trimmed V and J ends, which lost 1 base and 2 bases, there was a span of 11 bases. The CDR3 runs 15 residues. The V gene's germline CDR1 is MGHDK and CDR2 SYGVNS. CDR3 in amino acids: CASSESTRWQETQYF. CDR3 nucleotides: TGTGCCAGCAGTGAATCGACACGGTGGCAAGAGACCCAGTACTTC. The full variable domain, rest sourced from reference TRBV25-1 and TRBJ2-5, is EADIYQTPRYLVIGTGKKITLECSQTMGHDKMYWYQQDPGMELHLIHYSYGVNSTEKGDLSSESTVSRIRTEHFPLTLESARPSHTSQYLCASSESTRWQETQYFGPGTRLLVL.

This clone was seen a handful of times. The chain uses TRBV6-1 and TRBJ2-3, with 9 bases lining up with TRBD2. Germline-derived CDR1 and CDR2 are MNHNS and SASEGT. The CDR3 spans 15 residues. With 1 base clipped from V and 6 bases from J, the junction kept 5 bases outside the gene matches. The CDR3 sequence is CASSEEAGGRDTQYF. CDR3 in DNA: TGTGCCAGCAGTGAAGAGGCGGGAGGGCGGGATACGCAGTATTTT.

The chain recombines TRBV5-4 with TRBJ1-6, with 7 bases matching TRBD1. V trimming: 4 bases; J trimming: 4 bases; junction bases outside the gene matches: 5. In germline, CDR1 is SGHNT, CDR2 YYREEE (reference sequence). There are 15 residues in the CDR3. CDR3 bases: TGTGCCAGCAGCCTTGGGACAGAGTATAATTCACCCCTCCACTTT. Amino acids: CASSLGTEYNSPLHF.

This rearrangement joins TRBV7-3 to TRBJ2-7; TRBD2 matches 7 bases. The junction had 7 bases not matched to a gene; V was cut back by 2 bases and J by 3 bases. This CDR3 is 15 amino acids long. The V gene's germline CDR1 is SGHTA and CDR2 FQGTGA. The CDR3 here is CASSLLADKDYEQYF. CDR3 nucleotide sequence: TGTGCCAGCAGCTTACTAGCGGACAAAGACTACGAGCAGTACTTC. The entire variable domain, with the rest obtained from reference TRBV7-3 and TRBJ2-7, is as follows: GAGVSQTPSNKVTEKGKYVELRCDPISGHTALYWYRQSLGQGPEFLIYFQGTGAADDSGLPNDRFFAVRPEGSVSTLKIQRTERGDSAVYLCASSLLADKDYEQYFGPGTRLTVT.

The chain couples TRBV4-3 to TRBJ2-5, with TRBD2 identical over 9 bases. V lost 0 bases, J lost 5 bases, and 7 bases stayed unmatched. Germline V gene lookup returns CDR1 LGHNA and CDR2 YSLEER. The CDR3 runs 16 residues. The CDR3 coding sequence is TGCGCCAGCAGCCAAGATCCTGCGGGGGGGCGTGAGACCCAGTACTTC. Translation: CASSQDPAGGRETQYF.